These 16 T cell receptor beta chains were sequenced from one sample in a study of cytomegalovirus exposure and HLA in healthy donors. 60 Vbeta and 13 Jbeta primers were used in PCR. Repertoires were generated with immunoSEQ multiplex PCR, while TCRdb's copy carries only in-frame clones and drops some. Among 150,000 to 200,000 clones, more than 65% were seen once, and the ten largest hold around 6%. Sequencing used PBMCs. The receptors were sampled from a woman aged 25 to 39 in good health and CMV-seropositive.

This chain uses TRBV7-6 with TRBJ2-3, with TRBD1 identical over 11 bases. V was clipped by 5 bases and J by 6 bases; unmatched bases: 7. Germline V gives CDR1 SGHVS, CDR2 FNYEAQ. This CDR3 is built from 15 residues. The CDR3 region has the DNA TGTGCCAGCAGCCTAGGGACAGGGGGATCGGATACGCAGTATTTT. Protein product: CASSLGTGGSDTQYF.

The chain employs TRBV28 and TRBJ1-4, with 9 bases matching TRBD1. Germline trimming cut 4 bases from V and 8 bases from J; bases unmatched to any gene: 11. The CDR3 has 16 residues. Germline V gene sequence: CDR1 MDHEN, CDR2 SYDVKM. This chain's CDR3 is CASSYYRDRVGEKLFF. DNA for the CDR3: TGTGCCAGCAGTTACTACCGGGACAGGGTAGGGGAAAAACTGTTTTTT. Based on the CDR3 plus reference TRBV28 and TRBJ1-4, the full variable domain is DVKVTQSSRYLVKRTGEKVFLECVQDMDHENMFWYRQDPGLGLRLIYFSYDVKMKEKGDIPEGYSVSREKKERFSLILESASTNQTSMYLCASSYYRDRVGEKLFFGSGTQLSVL.

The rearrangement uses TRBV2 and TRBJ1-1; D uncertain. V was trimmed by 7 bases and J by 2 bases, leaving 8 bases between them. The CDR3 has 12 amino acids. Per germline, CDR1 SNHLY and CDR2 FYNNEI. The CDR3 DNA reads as TGTGCCAGCAACAGATTTAACACTGAAGCTTTCTTT. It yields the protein CASNRFNTEAFF.

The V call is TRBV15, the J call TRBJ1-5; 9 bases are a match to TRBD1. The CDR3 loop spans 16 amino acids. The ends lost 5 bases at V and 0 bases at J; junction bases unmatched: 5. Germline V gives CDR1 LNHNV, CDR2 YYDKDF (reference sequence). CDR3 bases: TGTGCCACCAGCGAGGGACAGGGCCTTAGCAATCAGCCCCAGCATTTT. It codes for CATSEGQGLSNQPQHF. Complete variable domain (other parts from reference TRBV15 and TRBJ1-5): DAMVIQNPRYQVTQFGKPVTLSCSQTLNHNVMYWYQQKSSQAPKLLFHYYDKDFNNEADTPDNFQSRRPNTSFCFLDIRSPGLGDTAMYLCATSEGQGLSNQPQHFGDGTRLSIL.

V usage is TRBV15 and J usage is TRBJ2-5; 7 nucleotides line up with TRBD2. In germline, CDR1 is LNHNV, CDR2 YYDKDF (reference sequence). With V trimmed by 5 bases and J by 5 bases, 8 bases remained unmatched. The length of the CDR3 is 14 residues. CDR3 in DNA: TGTGCCACCAGCCTTAACCAGGGAGGGGAGACCCAGTACTTC. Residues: CATSLNQGGETQYF.

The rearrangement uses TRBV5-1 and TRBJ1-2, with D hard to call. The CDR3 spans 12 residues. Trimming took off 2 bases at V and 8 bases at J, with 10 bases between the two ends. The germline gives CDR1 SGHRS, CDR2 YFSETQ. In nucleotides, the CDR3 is TGCGCCAGCAGCTTTGACCGTAGCGGCTACACCTTC. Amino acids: CASSFDRSGYTF.

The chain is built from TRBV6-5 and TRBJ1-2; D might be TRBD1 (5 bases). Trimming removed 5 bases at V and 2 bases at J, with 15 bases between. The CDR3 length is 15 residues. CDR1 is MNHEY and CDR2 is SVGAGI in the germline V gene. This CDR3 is CASSPLAGPNYGYTF. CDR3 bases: TGTGCCAGCAGTCCTTTGGCAGGGCCCAACTATGGCTACACCTTC.

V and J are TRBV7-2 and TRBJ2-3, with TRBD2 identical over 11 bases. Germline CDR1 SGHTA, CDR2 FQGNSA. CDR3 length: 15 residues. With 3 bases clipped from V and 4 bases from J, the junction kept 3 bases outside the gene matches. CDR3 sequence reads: CASSFLAGGADTQYF. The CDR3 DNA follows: TGTGCCAGCAGCTTCCTAGCGGGGGGCGCAGATACGCAGTATTTT.

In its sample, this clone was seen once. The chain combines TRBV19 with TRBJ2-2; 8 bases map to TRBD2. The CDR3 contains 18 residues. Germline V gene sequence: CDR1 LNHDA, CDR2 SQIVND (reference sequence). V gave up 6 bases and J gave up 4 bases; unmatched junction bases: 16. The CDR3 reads CASSRRTGGPSGTGELFF. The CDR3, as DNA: TGTGCCAGTAGCCGAAGAACGGGAGGGCCCTCGGGCACCGGGGAGCTGTTTTTT.

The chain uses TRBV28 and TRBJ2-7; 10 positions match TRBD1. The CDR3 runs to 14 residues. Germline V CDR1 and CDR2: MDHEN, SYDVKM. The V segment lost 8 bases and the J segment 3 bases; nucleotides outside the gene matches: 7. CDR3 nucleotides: TGTGCCAGCCGGGCCGGGACAGGGGACTACGAGCAGTACTTC. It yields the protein CASRAGTGDYEQYF.

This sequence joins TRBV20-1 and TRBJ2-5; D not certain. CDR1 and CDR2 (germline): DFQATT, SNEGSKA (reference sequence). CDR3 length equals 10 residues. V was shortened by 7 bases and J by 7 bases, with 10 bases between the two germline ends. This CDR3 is CSVTPGTQYF. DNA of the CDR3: TGCAGTGTTACTCCCGGGACCCAGTACTTC.

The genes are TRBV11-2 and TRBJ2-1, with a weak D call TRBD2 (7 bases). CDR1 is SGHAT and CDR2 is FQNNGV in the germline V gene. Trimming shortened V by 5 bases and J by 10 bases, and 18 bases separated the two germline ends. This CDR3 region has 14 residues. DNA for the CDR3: TGTGCCAGCAGCCCCCGATTGGGGGGGGCGGAGCAGTTCTTC. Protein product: CASSPRLGGAEQFF.

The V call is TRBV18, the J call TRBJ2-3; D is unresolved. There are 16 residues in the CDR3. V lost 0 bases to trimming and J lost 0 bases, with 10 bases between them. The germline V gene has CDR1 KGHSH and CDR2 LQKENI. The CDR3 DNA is TGTGCCAGCTCACCACCATCGGTTCGGAGCACAGATACGCAGTATTTT. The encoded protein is CASSPPSVRSTDTQYF.

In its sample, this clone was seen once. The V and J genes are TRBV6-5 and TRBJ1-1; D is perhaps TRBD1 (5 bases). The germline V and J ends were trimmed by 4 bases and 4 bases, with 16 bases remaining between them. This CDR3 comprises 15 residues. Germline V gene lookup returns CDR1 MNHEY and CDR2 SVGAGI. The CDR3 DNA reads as TGTGCCAGCAGTTTAGGCAGGGTGACGGGCACTGAAGCTTTCTTT. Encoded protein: CASSLGRVTGTEAFF.

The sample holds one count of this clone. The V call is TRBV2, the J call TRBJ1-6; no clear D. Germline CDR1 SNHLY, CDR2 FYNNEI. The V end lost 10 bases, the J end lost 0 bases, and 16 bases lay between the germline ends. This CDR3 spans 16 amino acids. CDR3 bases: TGTGCCATAGCGGGCTCGGGGAGCTCCTATAATTCACCCCTCCACTTT. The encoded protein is CAIAGSGSSYNSPLHF. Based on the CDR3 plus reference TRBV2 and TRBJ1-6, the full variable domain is EPEVTQTPSHQVTQMGQEVILRCVPISNHLYFYWYRQILGQKVEFLVSFYNNEISEKSEIFDDQFSVERPDGSNFTLKIRSTKLEDSAMYFCAIAGSGSSYNSPLHFGNGTRLTVT.

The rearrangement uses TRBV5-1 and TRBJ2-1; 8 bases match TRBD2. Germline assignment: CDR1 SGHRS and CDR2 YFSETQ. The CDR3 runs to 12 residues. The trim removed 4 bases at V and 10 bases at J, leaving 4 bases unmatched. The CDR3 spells CASSASGGEQFF. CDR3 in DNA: TGCGCCAGCAGCGCGTCGGGGGGGGAGCAGTTCTTC.